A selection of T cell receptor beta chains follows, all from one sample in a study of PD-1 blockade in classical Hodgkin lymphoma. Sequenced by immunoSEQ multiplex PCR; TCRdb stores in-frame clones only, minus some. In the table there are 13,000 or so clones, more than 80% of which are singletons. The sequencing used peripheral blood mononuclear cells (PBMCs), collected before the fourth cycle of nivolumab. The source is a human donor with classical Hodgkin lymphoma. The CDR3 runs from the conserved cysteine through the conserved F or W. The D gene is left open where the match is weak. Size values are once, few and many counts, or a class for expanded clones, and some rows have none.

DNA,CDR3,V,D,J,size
TGTGCCAGCAGTTTAGGACGGCACTCTGGAAACACCATATATTTT,CASSLGRHSGNTIYF,TRBV28,.,TRBJ1-3,.
TGTGCCAGCAGCTTAGGGGCTCTGGCCCCACCCTCCTACGAGCAGTACTTC,CASSLGALAPPSYEQYF,TRBV7-9,.,TRBJ2-7,.
TGTGCCAGCAGCTCAATTCGGGACCTGAGAGCCAAAAACATTCAGTACTTC,CASSSIRDLRAKNIQYF,TRBV4-2,.,TRBJ2-4,.
TGTGCCAGCAGTCCCAGGGGGAGTAGCACAGATACGCAGTATTTT,CASSPRGSSTDTQYF,TRBV14,TRBD1,TRBJ2-3,.
TGTGCCAGTAGTACCCAACGAGGAGGGCGGGGAGATACGCAGTATTTT,CASSTQRGGRGDTQYF,TRBV19,.,TRBJ2-3,.
TGTGCCAGCAGCTCCTCGCGCGGGGGGAACCAAGAGACCCAGTACTTC,CASSSSRGGNQETQYF,TRBV7-9,TRBD2,TRBJ2-5,.
TGTGCCAGCAGTTTACCGCCTACGCAGTATTTT,CASSLPPTQYF,TRBV28,.,TRBJ2-3,.
TGTGCCAGCAGTGAAGCGCTGCTTATAGGACTAGCGGGGGAGTACAATGAGCAGTTCTTC,CASSEALLIGLAGEYNEQFF,TRBV2,TRBD2,TRBJ2-1,.
TGTGCCAACAGACGGAGGGATGGCGGGGGTACTGAGCAGTTCTTC,CANRRRDGGGTEQFF,TRBV7-9,TRBD2,TRBJ2-1,.
TGTGCCAGCAGTGATGGGGTCTCAGGAAACACCATATATTTT,CASSDGVSGNTIYF,TRBV6-5,.,TRBJ1-3,.
TGTGCCAGCAGCCAAGGACAGAGAAACTCACCCCTCCACTTT,CASSQGQRNSPLHF,TRBV14,.,TRBJ1-6,.
TGTGCCAGCAGTGAAGCAAAAAGCCCTTCTCTCTTC,CASSEAKSPSLF,TRBV2,.,TRBJ2-1,once
TGTGCCAGCTCCCTGGGGGGAAGAGAAGGCTACACCTTC,CASSLGGREGYTF,TRBV5-6,.,TRBJ1-2,.
TGTGCCAGCAGCTTGATTCTCAGTCAGCCCCAGCATTTT,CASSLILSQPQHF,TRBV5-8,.,TRBJ1-5,.
TGTGCCAGCAGTCCACAGGGGTACGAGCAGTACTTC,CASSPQGYEQYF,TRBV27,TRBD1,TRBJ2-7,once
TGTGCCAGCAGTGCGACAGCTAAGTTTTCCCCCCAGCATTTT,CASSATAKFSPQHF,TRBV6-5,.,TRBJ1-5,.
TGTGCCAGCAGCGGACGGGACCTCAATGAGCAGTTCTTC,CASSGRDLNEQFF,TRBV9,.,TRBJ2-1,.
TGTGCCAGCAGTGAAAGATACAATGAGCAGTTCTTC,CASSERYNEQFF,TRBV6-1,.,TRBJ2-1,.
TGTGCCAGCAGTTTATCCCGGGGACTAGCGCAAGAGACCCAGTACTTC,CASSLSRGLAQETQYF,TRBV28,TRBD2,TRBJ2-5,.
TGTGCCACCAGCCGGGGACACAATCAGCCCCAGCATTTT,CATSRGHNQPQHF,TRBV15,.,TRBJ1-5,.
TGTGCCAGCAGTTACCAGGCCTTCGGAGGCTACACCTTC,CASSYQAFGGYTF,TRBV6-5,.,TRBJ1-2,.
TGTGCCAGCAGCTTGGGAAGGGAGGTCTTCGAGCAGTACTTC,CASSLGREVFEQYF,TRBV5-4,.,TRBJ2-7,once
TGTGCCTGGGGAAGGTCGATGAACACTGAAGCTTTCTTT,CAWGRSMNTEAFF,TRBV30,.,TRBJ1-1,few
TGTGCCAGCGGGGACAGGGGAAGAGGGGCCCAGCATTTT,CASGDRGRGAQHF,TRBV7-3,TRBD1,TRBJ1-5,.
TGTGCCAGTAGTATAGGTGGGGGGACTGAAGCTTTCTTT,CASSIGGGTEAFF,TRBV19,.,TRBJ1-1,.
TGTGCCAGCAGCTTGCGACTAGGTACCGGGGAGCTGTTTTTT,CASSLRLGTGELFF,TRBV5-4,.,TRBJ2-2,.
TGCGCCAGCAGCCAAGTGGGACAGCCTAGCTATGGCTACACCTTC,CASSQVGQPSYGYTF,TRBV4-1,TRBD1,TRBJ1-2,.
TGTGCCAGCAGCCAAGTTGAGGGGTCTTCTGGGGCCAACGTCCTGACTTTC,CASSQVEGSSGANVLTF,TRBV4-2,.,TRBJ2-6,few
TGTGCCAGCAGTGAGGAGTTTGATTTCCGGAAGGGCTACACCTTC,CASSEEFDFRKGYTF,TRBV25-1,.,TRBJ1-2,few
TGCAGCGTGGGGGGACTGAACAATCAGCCCCAGCATTTT,CSVGGLNNQPQHF,TRBV29-1,.,TRBJ1-5,.
TGTGCCAGCTCACCCCAACGCGGGGAAGAGACCCAGTACTTC,CASSPQRGEETQYF,TRBV18,.,TRBJ2-5,few
TGTGCCAGCAGTTCAACAGGATTTTATGGCTACACCTTC,CASSSTGFYGYTF,TRBV28,.,TRBJ1-2,.
TGTGCCAGCAGCTTGGGTCATCGGGACAGCTACTACGAGCAGTACTTC,CASSLGHRDSYYEQYF,TRBV7-9,TRBD1,TRBJ2-7,.
TGTGCCAGCAGCTCTGGACAGGGGACCAATCAGCCCCAGCATTTT,CASSSGQGTNQPQHF,TRBV7-9,TRBD1,TRBJ1-5,few
TGTGCCAGCAGTTCGGCGGTTGAAAAACTGTTTTTT,CASSSAVEKLFF,TRBV28,.,TRBJ1-4,.
TGTGCCAGCAGCTTAGACAGGGGATTTAGCACAGATACGCAGTATTTT,CASSLDRGFSTDTQYF,TRBV7-9,TRBD1,TRBJ2-3,.
TGTGCCAGTAGTATATGGACCGGGGAGCTGTTTTTT,CASSIWTGELFF,TRBV19,.,TRBJ2-2,.
TGTGCCAGCAGCCCTTCCTGGACAGTCACTGAAGCTTTCTTT,CASSPSWTVTEAFF,TRBV6-5,.,TRBJ1-1,.
TGCGCCAGCAGTGAGTCGGGACAGGGAAACACCATATATTTT,CASSESGQGNTIYF,TRBV10-2,TRBD1,TRBJ1-3,.
TGTGCCAGCAGTCTCCACGGGAGAAGCGGCGAGCAGTACTTC,CASSLHGRSGEQYF,TRBV25-1,.,TRBJ2-7,once
TGTGCCAGCAGCTTAGGGCCGGGCATGAACACTGAAGCTTTCTTT,CASSLGPGMNTEAFF,TRBV13,.,TRBJ1-1,.
TGTGCCAGCAGCCTAAGGGCCTACGTGAGGCCACCAACTAATGAAAAACTGTTTTTT,CASSLRAYVRPPTNEKLFF,TRBV5-5,.,TRBJ1-4,once
TGTGCCAGCAGTGAAGGTTTCCCCGCCAATGAGCAGTTCTTC,CASSEGFPANEQFF,TRBV6-1,.,TRBJ2-1,.
TGTGCCAGCAGCTTAACCTCTCGGGGGGCCATTCGCAATGAGCAGTTCTTC,CASSLTSRGAIRNEQFF,TRBV7-3,.,TRBJ2-1,.
TGTGCCAGCAGCTTTACAGTCTATGGCTACACCTTC,CASSFTVYGYTF,TRBV7-9,.,TRBJ1-2,.
TGTGCCAGCAGCTTAGGGGGGGACCCAGATACGCAGTATTTT,CASSLGGDPDTQYF,TRBV7-9,.,TRBJ2-3,.
TGTGCCAGCAGCCTAGAGGTCGACAGCAATCAGCCCCAGCATTTT,CASSLEVDSNQPQHF,TRBV4-2,.,TRBJ1-5,.
TGTGCCAGCAGTGACTCGACACAGGGGGCAGATACGCAGTATTTT,CASSDSTQGADTQYF,TRBV6-4,TRBD1,TRBJ2-3,.
TGTGCCAGCAGCCCAGGAGGGACAGTCTATGGCTACACCTTC,CASSPGGTVYGYTF,TRBV9,TRBD1,TRBJ1-2,.
TGTGCCAGCAGCCCCGGTAACAAGATGAACACTGAAGCTTTCTTT,CASSPGNKMNTEAFF,TRBV5-5,.,TRBJ1-1,once
TGTGCCAGCTCACCACCCTCCGGCAATGAGCAGTTCTTC,CASSPPSGNEQFF,TRBV18,.,TRBJ2-1,.
TGTGCCAGCAGCCAAAACACGGGTACACCTACCGGGGAGCTGTTTTTT,CASSQNTGTPTGELFF,TRBV14,.,TRBJ2-2,few
TGCGCCAGCAGTCGCCCGTCGGCTAGCAATAAAAATGAGCAGTTCTTC,CASSRPSASNKNEQFF,TRBV10-1,.,TRBJ2-1,.
TGTGCCAGCTCAGAGGGACAGAATTCACCCCTCCACTTT,CASSEGQNSPLHF,TRBV18,TRBD1,TRBJ1-6,.
TGTGCCAGCAGCTCAGGGAATAAAAGGACTCACGAGCAGTACTTC,CASSSGNKRTHEQYF,TRBV7-9,.,TRBJ2-7,.